The following is a T cell receptor beta chain sequence with its context. Its cognate antigen is unknown. The sample carries other DNA sequences with the same CDR3. This entry is derived from a study of T cell clones after liver transplantation. About the study: Post-transplant blood was tracked for graft-donor-reactive T cell clones identified in a pre-transplant mixed lymphocyte reaction. At least one year of complete immunosuppression withdrawal without enzymes over twice normal defined tolerance. Overall study results and limits: The donor-reactive repertoire was only partly measurable in a couple of subjects, lacking donor cells. Donor-reactive sequences fell more than third party-reactive ones, suggesting partial deletion.

Trimming removed 7 bases from V and 5 bases from J, with 11 bases in between. This CDR3 spans 12 amino acids. The germline gives CDR1 MNHNS, CDR2 SASEGT. Using immunoSEQ multiplex PCR, the repertoire was profiled, and TCRdb retains in-frame clones only, with some absent. There are roughly 62,000 clones in the sample; 70% occur only once, and roughly 2.8% lies in the top ten. The TCR comes from a human patient who received a liver transplant. Part of the T cells may come from the graft donor. The starting material was CD4+ T cells from blood, obtained at the approximately 16-month timepoint. The chain uses TRBV6-1 and TRBJ1-2; D might be TRBD1 (5 bases). This chain's CDR3 is CASTRTSYGYTF. DNA for the CDR3: TGTGCCAGCACTCGGACATCATATGGCTACACCTTC.